This TCR beta chain was observed in a study of beta chain features in type 1 diabetes. Study results and caveats: TCRB CDR3s from Type 1 diabetes patients were moderately but significantly shorter in all four CD4+ subsets. Highly expressing activated T cells could be over-counted with a cDNA template.

The whole isolated RNA underwent reverse transcription, so sequencing captured expressed TCRB transcripts. Libraries were prepared by immunoSEQ multiplex PCR; TCRdb keeps only in-frame clonotypes and omits some of them. The table lists some 240,000 clones, around 16% of them singletons. Germline CDR1 and CDR2: MDHEN and SYDVKM. V lost 3 bases to trimming and J lost 2 bases, with 6 bases between them. The CDR3 has 13 residues. Using CD45RO/CCR7/CD25/CD127/CD95/CD27, CD4+ naive, central memory, regulatory and stem cell-like memory cells were sorted. Points on this clone: The antigen is not known.

The V call is TRBV28, the J call TRBJ2-3; D is uncertain. Material: naive CD4+ T cells from blood. The clonotype originates from a man between 25 and 39 years old with type 1 diabetes. The CDR3 spells CASSFPYTDTQYF. CDR3 DNA: TGTGCCAGCAGTTTCCCCTACACAGATACGCAGTATTTT.